This T cell receptor beta chain comes out of a study of human T cells and chemical hapten exposure. Across the whole study: Yields of TCR per sample differed, chiefly owing to small differences in pooled library volume. Study results and limitations: Counts of TCRs above 1 in 1000 frequency stayed unchanged with DPC sensitization.

The CDR3 runs 14 residues. The germline V and J ends were trimmed by 2 bases and 7 bases, with 12 bases remaining between them. Stated time point: healthy volunteer bleed at 2 weeks. From whole blood left unfractionated, total RNA was extracted. Unique molecular identifiers were affixed to discrete cDNA molecules within the library. Original data processing: Sample-level TCR yields exhibited a median of approximately 96,000, with a range of about 23,224 to 700,000. Each CDR3 protein gets one entry after TCRdb re-called the RACE reads with MiXCR. These V and J calls are TCRdb output, not the study's own analysis. The sample carries approximately 33,000 distinct CDR3 sequences, approximately 7.4% recorded once. This clonotype was recorded a few times. Its antigen is currently unknown.

The source of this sequence is a human donor in good health. Some clones in this sample may be carry-over from other donors' samples. Sequencing was done on a sample of whole blood. The chain has TRBV12-3 or TRBV12-4 and TRBJ2-1; possibly TRBD1 or TRBD2 for D (7 bases each). The CDR3 DNA is TGTGCCAGCAGTTTAAGGCAGGGGGGGAATGAGCAGTTCTTC. Translated, it gives CASSLRQGGNEQFF.